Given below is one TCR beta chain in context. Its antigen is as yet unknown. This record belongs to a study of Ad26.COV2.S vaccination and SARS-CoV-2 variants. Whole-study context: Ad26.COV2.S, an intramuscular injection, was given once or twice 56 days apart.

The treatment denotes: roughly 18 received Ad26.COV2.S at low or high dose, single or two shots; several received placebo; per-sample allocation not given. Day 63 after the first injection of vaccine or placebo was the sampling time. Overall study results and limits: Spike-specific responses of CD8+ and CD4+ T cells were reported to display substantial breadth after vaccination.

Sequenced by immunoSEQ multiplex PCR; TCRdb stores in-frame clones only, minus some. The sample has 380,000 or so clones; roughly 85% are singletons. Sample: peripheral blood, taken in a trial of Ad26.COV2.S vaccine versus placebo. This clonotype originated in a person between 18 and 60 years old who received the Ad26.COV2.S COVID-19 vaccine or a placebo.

CDR3 residues: CASTPSLGTGGAMNTEAFF. The CDR3 bases are TGTGCCAGTACCCCTTCTTTAGGGACAGGGGGGGCCATGAACACTGAAGCTTTCTTT. This rearrangement joins TRBV19 to TRBJ1-1; 11 positions match TRBD1. The CDR3 contains 19 residues. V was pared by 7 bases and J by 0 bases, with 16 bases of the junction left unmatched. Germline V gene data show CDR1 as LNHDA and CDR2 as SQIVND (reference sequence). Complete variable domain (other parts from reference TRBV19 and TRBJ1-1): DGGITQSPKYLFRKEGQNVTLSCEQNLNHDAMYWYRQDPGQGLRLIYYSQIVNDFQKGDIAEGYSVSREKKESFPLTVTSAQKNPTAFYLCASTPSLGTGGAMNTEAFFGQGTRLTVV.